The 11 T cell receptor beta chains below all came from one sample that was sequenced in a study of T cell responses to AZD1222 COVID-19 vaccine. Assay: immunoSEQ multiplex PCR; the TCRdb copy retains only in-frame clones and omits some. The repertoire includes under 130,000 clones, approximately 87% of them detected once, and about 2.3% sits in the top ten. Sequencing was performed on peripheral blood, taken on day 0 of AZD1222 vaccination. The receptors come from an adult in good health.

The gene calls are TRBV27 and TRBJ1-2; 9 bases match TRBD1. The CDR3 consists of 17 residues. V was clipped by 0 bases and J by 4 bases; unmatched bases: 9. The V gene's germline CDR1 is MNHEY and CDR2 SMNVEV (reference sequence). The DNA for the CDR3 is TGTGCCAGCAGTTTATCGGAAACTGGGACAGGGACCTATGGCTACACCTTC. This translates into CASSLSETGTGTYGYTF.

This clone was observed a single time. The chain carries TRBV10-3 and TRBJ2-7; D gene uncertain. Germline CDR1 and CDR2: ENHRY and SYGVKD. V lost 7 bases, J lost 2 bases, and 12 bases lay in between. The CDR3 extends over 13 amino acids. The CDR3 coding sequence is TGTGCCATCATGGATAGTGAGGCCTACGAGCAGTACTTC. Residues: CAIMDSEAYEQYF.

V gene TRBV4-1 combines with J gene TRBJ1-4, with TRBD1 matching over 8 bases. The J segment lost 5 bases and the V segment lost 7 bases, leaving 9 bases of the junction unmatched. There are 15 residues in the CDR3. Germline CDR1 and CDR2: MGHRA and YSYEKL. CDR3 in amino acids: CASTIRGQGNEKLFF. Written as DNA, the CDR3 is TGCGCCAGCACGATCAGGGGGCAGGGGAATGAAAAACTGTTTTTT.

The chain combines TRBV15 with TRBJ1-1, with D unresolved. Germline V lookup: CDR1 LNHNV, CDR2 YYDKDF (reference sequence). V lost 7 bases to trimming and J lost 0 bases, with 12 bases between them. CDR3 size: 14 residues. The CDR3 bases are TGTGCCACCACTCCGCGCACCTTGAACACTGAAGCTTTCTTT. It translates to CATTPRTLNTEAFF.

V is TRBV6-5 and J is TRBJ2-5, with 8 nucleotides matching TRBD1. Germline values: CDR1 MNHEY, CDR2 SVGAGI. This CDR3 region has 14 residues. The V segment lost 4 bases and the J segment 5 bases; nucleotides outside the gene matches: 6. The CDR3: CASSLDRAVETQYF. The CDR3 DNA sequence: TGTGCCAGCAGTTTGGACAGGGCGGTGGAGACCCAGTACTTC.

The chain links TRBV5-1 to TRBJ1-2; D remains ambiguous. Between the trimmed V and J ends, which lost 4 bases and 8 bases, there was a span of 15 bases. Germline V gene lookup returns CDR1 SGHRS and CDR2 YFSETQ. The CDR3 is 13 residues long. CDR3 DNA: TGCGCCAGCAGCGTGGCTTCGATGTGGGGCTACACCTTC. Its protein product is CASSVASMWGYTF.

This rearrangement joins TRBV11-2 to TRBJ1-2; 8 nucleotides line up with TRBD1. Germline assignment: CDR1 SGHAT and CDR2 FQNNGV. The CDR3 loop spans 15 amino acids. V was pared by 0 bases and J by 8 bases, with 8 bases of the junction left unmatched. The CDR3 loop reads CASSLEGAGGSGYTF. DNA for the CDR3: TGTGCCAGCAGCTTAGAGGGGGCAGGGGGCTCCGGCTACACCTTC.

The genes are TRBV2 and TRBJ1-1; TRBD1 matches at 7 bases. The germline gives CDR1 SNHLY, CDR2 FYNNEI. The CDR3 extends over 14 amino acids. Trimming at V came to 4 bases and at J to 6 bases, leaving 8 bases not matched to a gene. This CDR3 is CASSVIKGGAEAFF. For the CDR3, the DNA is TGTGCCAGCAGTGTGATAAAAGGGGGCGCTGAAGCTTTCTTT.

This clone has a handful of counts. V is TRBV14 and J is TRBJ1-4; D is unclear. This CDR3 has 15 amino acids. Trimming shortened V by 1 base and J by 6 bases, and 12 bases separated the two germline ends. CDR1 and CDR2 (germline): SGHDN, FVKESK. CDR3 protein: CASSQAHIRYEKLFF. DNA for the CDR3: TGTGCCAGCAGCCAAGCCCACATTCGATATGAAAAACTGTTTTTT.

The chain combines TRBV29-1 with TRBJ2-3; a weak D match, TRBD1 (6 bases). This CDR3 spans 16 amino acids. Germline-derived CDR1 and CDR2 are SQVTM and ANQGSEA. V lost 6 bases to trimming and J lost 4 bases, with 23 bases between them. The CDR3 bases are TGCAGCGTAGACTACCGGGACATCGGTTACCCAGATACGCAGTATTTT. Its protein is CSVDYRDIGYPDTQYF.

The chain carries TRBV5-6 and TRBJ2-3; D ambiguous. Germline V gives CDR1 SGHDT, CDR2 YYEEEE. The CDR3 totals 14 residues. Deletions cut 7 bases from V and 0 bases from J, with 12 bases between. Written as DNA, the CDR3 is TGTGCCAGCGGAATAGGTCCTAGCACAGATACGCAGTATTTT. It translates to CASGIGPSTDTQYF.